These 3 T cell receptor beta chains came from one sample sequenced in a study of shared clonotypes between healthy human individuals. TCRdb's copy holds only in-frame clones and misses some; the assay was immunoSEQ multiplex PCR. The repertoire holds 2 million to 3 million clones, with under 95% as singletons. Sequenced input: naive CD4+ T cells from PBMCs. The subset: CD45RA+ positively selected. These receptors all stem from a man aged 18 to 35 in good health. Some clones in this sample may be carry-over from other donors' samples.

With respect to this clone: Other nucleotide sequences in the sample specify the same CDR3. The chain carries TRBV6-5 and TRBJ1-5; TRBD1 is a possible D gene (6 bases). CDR3 length equals 13 residues. CDR1 is MNHEY, CDR2 SVGAGI, per germline. V was trimmed by 7 bases and J by 2 bases, leaving 9 bases between them. Here the CDR3 DNA reads TGTGCCAGCACTAGGGGGGGCAATCAGCCCCAGCATTTT. It is translated as CASTRGGNQPQHF.

The CDR3 protein is CASSLVVREQFF. CDR3 nucleotide sequence: TGCGCCAGCAGCTTGGTAGTCAGGGAGCAGTTCTTC. The gene calls are TRBV5-1 and TRBJ2-1; no definite D call. This CDR3 contains 12 residues. Germline V gene lookup returns CDR1 SGHRS and CDR2 YFSETQ. The ends were cut back, 0 bases at V and 10 bases at J, with 8 bases in the middle. The whole variable domain, remainder taken from reference TRBV5-1 and TRBJ2-1, is KAGVTQTPRYLIKTRGQQVTLSCSPISGHRSVSWYQQTPGQGLQFLFEYFSETQRNKGNFPGRFSGRQFSNSRSEMNVSTLELGDSALYLCASSLVVREQFFGPGTRLTVL.

This clone has only one observation. The chain uses TRBV6-6 and TRBJ1-5; no firm D call. Per the germline V gene, CDR1 is MNHNY and CDR2 is SVGAGI (reference sequence). This CDR3 spans 14 amino acids. V lost 6 bases and J 4 bases, leaving 13 bases between the germline ends. The CDR3 nucleotides read TGTGCCAGCAGAACCCCCGGGGAGAATCAGCCCCAGCATTTT. This codes for CASRTPGENQPQHF.